This entry concerns a single TCR beta chain. Antigen specificity is unknown. The sample is drawn from a study of shared clonotypes between healthy human individuals. Using immunoSEQ multiplex PCR, the repertoire was profiled, and TCRdb retains in-frame clones only, with some absent. The sample has roughly 2.5 million clones, just over 90% seen once. This CDR3 region has 14 residues. Germline V gene data show CDR1 as LGHNA and CDR2 as YSLEER. V shed 0 bases and J shed 6 bases, with 8 bases lying between them. Study conclusions and caveats: Blood was the sole source, and tissue repertoires probably differ. The study drew on few donors, limiting represented genetic and exposure-history diversity.

This sequence joins TRBV4-3 and TRBJ2-2; D possibly corresponds to TRBD2 (5 bases). Sequencing input: naive CD4+ T cells sorted from blood. Subset in this sample: CD45RA+ positively selected. This clonotype was obtained from a man aged 18 to 30 in good health. The CDR3 nucleotides are TGCGCCAGCAGCCAAGAGGGAGTGTCCGGGGAGCTGTTTTTT. Translating gives CASSQEGVSGELFF.